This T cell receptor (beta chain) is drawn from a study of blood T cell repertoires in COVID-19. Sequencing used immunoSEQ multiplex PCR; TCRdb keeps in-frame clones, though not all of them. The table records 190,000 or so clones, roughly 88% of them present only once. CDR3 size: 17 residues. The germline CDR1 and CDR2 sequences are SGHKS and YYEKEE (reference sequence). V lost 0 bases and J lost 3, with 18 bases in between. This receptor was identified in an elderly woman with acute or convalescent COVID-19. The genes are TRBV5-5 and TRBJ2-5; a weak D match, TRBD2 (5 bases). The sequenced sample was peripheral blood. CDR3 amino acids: CASSLVGYSETKETQYF. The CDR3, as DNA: TGTGCCAGCAGCTTGGTCGGTTACAGCGAGACTAAAGAGACCCAGTACTTC.